This T cell receptor (beta chain) is from a study of molecular identifiers for immune sequencing clone quantification. Study results and limitations: Identical barcode-sharing TCR molecules could lead to underestimated sizes for highly expanded clones.

The CDR3 has 15 residues. Trimming cost V 5 bases and J 4 bases; bases outside gene matches: 2. Germline CDR1 SGHTA, CDR2 FQGNSA. This clonotype was seen at least ten times. Its antigen is not identified. In preparing bulk TCR libraries, previously described methods and listed TCR primers were used. TCRdb reanalysed the PCR reads using MiXCR and keeps one entry per CDR3 protein. Among about 35,000 distinct CDR3 sequences listed, about a fifth were seen once. The gene calls are TRBV7-2 and TRBJ2-1; 13 nucleotides align to TRBD2. The sample consisted of naive CD8+ T cells from blood, with Jurkat cell RNA spiked in. Subset here: FACS-sorted CD8+CD4-CCR7+CD45RA+ naive T cells. This receptor was identified in a human donor in good health. Some libraries in this study had Jurkat cell RNA spiked in. CDR3 nucleotide sequence: TGTGCCAGCAGCCCACTAGCGGGAGGGTACAATGAGCAGTTCTTC. This codes for CASSPLAGGYNEQFF.